These T cell receptor beta chains were read from a single sample in a study of PD-L1 blockade in urothelial cancer. The method was immunoSEQ multiplex PCR; TCRdb's version includes in-frame clones alone and lacks a portion of them. This sample carries around 24,000 clones, less than 85% of them seen once, and the ten largest clones take about 1.6%. The sample consisted of PBMCs, taken around atezolizumab (anti-PD-L1) treatment. These receptor sequences come from a man between 65 and 85 years old with urothelial cancer. The CDR3 runs from the conserved cysteine through the conserved F or W. Each record gives: V gene, D gene, clone size, J gene, CDR3 protein, CDR3 DNA. A D gene is named only where the DNA matches it firmly. Clone size, where shown, is once, few, many, or a class for clones that have expanded.

v_gene: TRBV5-8; d_gene: .; abundance: few; j_gene: TRBJ2-7; CDR3aa: CASRRPVSYEQYF; CDR3nt: TGTGCCAGCCGTCGCCCAGTCTCCTACGAGCAGTACTTC
v_gene: TRBV28; d_gene: TRBD1; abundance: .; j_gene: TRBJ1-5; CDR3aa: CASSRTGFGQPQHF; CDR3nt: TGTGCCAGCAGCAGGACAGGGTTCGGTCAGCCCCAGCATTTT
v_gene: TRBV7-9; d_gene: .; abundance: few; j_gene: TRBJ1-1; CDR3aa: CASRTGNTEAFF; CDR3nt: TGTGCCAGCAGAACAGGGAACACTGAAGCTTTCTTT
v_gene: TRBV6-5; d_gene: .; abundance: .; j_gene: TRBJ1-3; CDR3aa: CASSTDRTGNTIYF; CDR3nt: TGTGCCAGCAGTACGGACAGAACTGGAAACACCATATATTTT
v_gene: TRBV7-5; d_gene: .; abundance: .; j_gene: TRBJ2-3; CDR3aa: CVRSDQRKGTDTQYF; CDR3nt: TGTGTCAGAAGCGACCAGCGAAAAGGCACCGATACGCAGTATTTT
v_gene: TRBV28; d_gene: TRBD2; abundance: .; j_gene: TRBJ2-7; CDR3aa: CASSSIPGLPSYEQYF; CDR3nt: TGTGCCAGCAGTTCCATCCCGGGACTACCCTCCTACGAGCAGTACTTC
v_gene: TRBV4-2; d_gene: .; abundance: few; j_gene: TRBJ2-1; CDR3aa: CASSQGNTGGVQFF; CDR3nt: TGTGCCAGCAGCCAAGGTAACACTGGCGGAGTGCAGTTCTTC
v_gene: TRBV6-6; d_gene: .; abundance: .; j_gene: TRBJ2-3; CDR3aa: CASSYRRNTDTQYF; CDR3nt: TGTGCCAGCAGTTATCGGCGGAACACAGATACGCAGTATTTT
v_gene: TRBV4-3; d_gene: TRBD1; abundance: .; j_gene: TRBJ1-2; CDR3aa: CASSQDVQGGYGYTF; CDR3nt: TGCGCCAGCAGCCAAGATGTCCAGGGGGGCTATGGCTACACCTTC
v_gene: TRBV29-1; d_gene: .; abundance: .; j_gene: TRBJ1-2; CDR3aa: CSVPMGGVYGYTF; CDR3nt: TGCAGCGTTCCCATGGGGGGGGTCTATGGCTACACCTTC
v_gene: TRBV4-3; d_gene: .; abundance: .; j_gene: TRBJ1-1; CDR3aa: CASSQEVAPGRGAEAFF; CDR3nt: TGCGCCAGCAGCCAAGAAGTTGCCCCAGGGAGGGGAGCTGAAGCTTTCTTT
v_gene: TRBV5-1; d_gene: .; abundance: .; j_gene: TRBJ2-6; CDR3aa: CASSSGGGAGANVLTF; CDR3nt: TGCGCCAGCAGCTCCGGCGGGGGCGCTGGGGCCAACGTCCTGACTTTC
v_gene: TRBV7-9; d_gene: TRBD2; abundance: once; j_gene: TRBJ2-7; CDR3aa: CASSPPSGRVSYEQYF; CDR3nt: TGTGCCAGCAGCCCGCCCAGCGGGAGGGTTTCCTACGAGCAGTACTTC
v_gene: TRBV6-5; d_gene: .; abundance: .; j_gene: TRBJ1-2; CDR3aa: CASSYSFQGPNRGYTF; CDR3nt: TGTGCCAGCAGTTACTCGTTTCAGGGCCCCAACCGTGGCTACACCTTC
v_gene: TRBV5-5; d_gene: TRBD2; abundance: .; j_gene: TRBJ2-1; CDR3aa: CASSLEQAGGPMGEQFF; CDR3nt: TGTGCCAGCAGCTTGGAACAAGCGGGAGGGCCGATGGGTGAGCAGTTCTTC
v_gene: TRBV29-1; d_gene: TRBD1; abundance: .; j_gene: TRBJ1-1; CDR3aa: CSVDRGHTEAFF; CDR3nt: TGCAGCGTCGACAGGGGGCATACTGAAGCTTTCTTT
v_gene: TRBV6-6; d_gene: TRBD1; abundance: .; j_gene: TRBJ1-2; CDR3aa: CASTQGANGYTF; CDR3nt: TGTGCCAGCACGCAGGGGGCGAATGGCTACACCTTC
v_gene: TRBV9; d_gene: .; abundance: .; j_gene: TRBJ1-1; CDR3aa: CASSVVPQYTEAFF; CDR3nt: TGTGCCAGCAGCGTAGTACCACAGTACACTGAAGCTTTCTTT